This T cell receptor beta chain originates from a study of untreated major depressive disorder (dated by TCRdb to 2017 to 2018). About the investigation overall: This cross-sectional case-control study compared T cell phenotype and TCR repertoire between antidepressant-free major depressive disorder patients and individually matched non-depressed controls. Sequencing followed up flow-cytometry Vbeta 5.1, Vbeta 11 and Vbeta 22 usage differences observed in the whole cohort. The investigation overall reported the following: For the sequencing comparisons, planned one-tailed tests were run on just three Vbeta families that had been chosen in advance. The top five TRBV05-01 clones in every sequenced subject were all private clones. Higher TRBV05-01 (Vbeta 5.1) usage among CD4+ T cells of depressed patients compared with controls was confirmed by sequencing, with p = 0.040 in a one-tailed test. Strict matching and exclusion criteria produced a comparatively small study sample, limiting generalizability of findings. In the sequencing data, TRBV25-01 and TRBV02-01 usage matched the flow-cytometry pattern but was not statistically significant.

For sex, age, current smoking status and body mass index, every depressed patient had a pairwise-matched non-depressed control. Every participant was of European descent. Controls had no mood disorder either currently or in their lifetime and had a Quick Inventory of Depressive Symptoms-Self Report score of 5 or lower. Major medical conditions, Axis I/II comorbidities, regular medication or illicit drug use, and drinking over 100 g alcohol a week were all grounds for excluding any participant. Approximately 29 ml of peripheral blood was collected into EDTA tubes from each participant. Magnetic negative selection with the BD IMag Human CD4 T Lymphocyte Enrichment Set was used to purify CD4+ T cells from thawed PBMCs. Flow cytometry confirmed that the CD4+ enrichment method typically gave 90% to 95% purity. A subgroup of a few case-control pairs, selected blind to chemokine receptor expression and flow-cytometric repertoire skewing results, was subjected to TCRbeta sequencing. All blood samples were collected in the morning at 8:00 a.m., and PBMCs were isolated by Ficoll-Hypaque gradient centrifugation. Until being assayed, PBMCs were kept in liquid nitrogen after cryopreservation by gradual cooling to -80 degrees C.

With respect to this clone: No cognate antigen has been identified for it. Base quality data are lacking; no much larger clone is found one base away.

The Qiagen DNeasy Blood and Tissue Kit was used to extract total genomic DNA from the purified CD4+ T cells. Following immunoSEQ immunosequencing protocols, the TCRbeta CDR3 region, as defined by IMGT, was amplified and sequenced. Regarding the original processing steps: Raw sequence data were preprocessed by the immunoSEQ service for PCR and sequencing error correction. The sequence data were loaded into the immunoSEQ Analyzer and then analyzed further using VDJtools v1.0.7. The paired Wilcoxon signed-rank test was used to test differences between patients and controls. In its TCRdb copy, this immuneACCESS table keeps in-frame sequences only and misses some clones. Where compared with another copy, unresolved V genes explain less than half of these, and the others have no known cause. Clonal size and the V and J genes are those of that table, whereas D and trimming came from the DNA. Present in this sample are tens of thousands of clones, 90% to 95% of which were seen just once. In total, the top ten clones hold about 0.31% of the sample.

The CDR3 runs 11 residues from the cysteine to the phenylalanine. This entry keeps only the CDR3 DNA: 33 bases, framed from base 1. The germline V gene provides CDR1 SGHTA and CDR2 FQGNSA. V loses 2 bases, J loses 11 bases, and the germline ends lie 9 bases apart. Material for sequencing was CD4+ T cells from PBMCs. This TCR derives from a man aged 25-40 years in good health. The sequence is built from TRBV7-2 and TRBJ1-1; too little of a D gene remains to name it. In nucleotide form, the sequence is TGTGCCAGCAGCTTATTCCAGTGGGCTTTCTTT. This encodes CASSLFQWAFF.